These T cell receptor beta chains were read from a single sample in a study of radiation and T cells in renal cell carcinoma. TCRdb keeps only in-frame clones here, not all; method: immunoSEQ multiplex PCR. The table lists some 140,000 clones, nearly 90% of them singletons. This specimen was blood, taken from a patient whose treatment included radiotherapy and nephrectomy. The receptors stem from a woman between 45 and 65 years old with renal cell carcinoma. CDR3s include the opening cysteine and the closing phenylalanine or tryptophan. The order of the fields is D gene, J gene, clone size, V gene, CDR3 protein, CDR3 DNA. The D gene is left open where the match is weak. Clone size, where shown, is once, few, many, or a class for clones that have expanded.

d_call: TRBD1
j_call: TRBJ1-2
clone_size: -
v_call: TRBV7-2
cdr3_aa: CASSSSTGYGYTF
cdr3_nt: TGTGCCAGCAGCTCATCGACAGGGTACGGCTACACCTTC

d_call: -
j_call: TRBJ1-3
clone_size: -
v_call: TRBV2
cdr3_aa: CASRLKSSGNTVYF
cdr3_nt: TGTGCCAGCAGACTGAAGAGCTCTGGAAACACCGTATATTTT

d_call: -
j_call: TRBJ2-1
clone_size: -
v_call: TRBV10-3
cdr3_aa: CAISESQGGGPFF
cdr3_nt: TGTGCCATCAGTGAGTCACAGGGCGGGGGCCCATTCTTC

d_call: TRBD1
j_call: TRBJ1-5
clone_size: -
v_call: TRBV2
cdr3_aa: CASSPDRVNNQPQHF
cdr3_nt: TGTGCCAGCAGTCCAGACAGGGTAAACAATCAGCCCCAGCATTTT

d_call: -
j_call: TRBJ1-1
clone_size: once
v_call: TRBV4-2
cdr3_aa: CASSQRGANTEAFF
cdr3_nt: TGTGCCAGCAGCCAACGGGGGGCGAACACTGAAGCTTTCTTT

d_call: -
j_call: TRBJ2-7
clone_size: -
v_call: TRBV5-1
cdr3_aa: CASSWQGRQYF
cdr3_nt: TGCGCCAGCAGCTGGCAAGGAAGGCAGTACTTC

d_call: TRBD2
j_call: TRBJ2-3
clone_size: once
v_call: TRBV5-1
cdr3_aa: CASSLGLAGGITDTQYF
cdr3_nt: TGCGCCAGCAGCTTGGGGTTAGCGGGGGGAATCACAGATACGCAGTATTTT

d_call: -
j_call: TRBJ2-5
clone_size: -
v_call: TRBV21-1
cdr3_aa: CASDARSFQETQYF
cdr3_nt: TGTGCCAGTGACGCCCGATCGTTCCAAGAGACCCAGTACTTC

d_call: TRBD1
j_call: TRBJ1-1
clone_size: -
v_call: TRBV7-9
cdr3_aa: CASSWTGYPEAFF
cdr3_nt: TGTGCCAGCAGCTGGACAGGGTACCCTGAAGCTTTCTTT

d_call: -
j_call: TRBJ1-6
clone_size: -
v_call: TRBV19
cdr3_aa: CASNIKALHNSPLHF
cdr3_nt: TGTGCCAGTAACATAAAGGCTCTTCATAATTCACCCCTCCACTTT

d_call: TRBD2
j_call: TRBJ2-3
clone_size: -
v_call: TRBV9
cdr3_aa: CASSVESSGGSTDTQYF
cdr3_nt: TGTGCCAGCAGCGTAGAGTCTAGCGGGGGGTCCACAGATACGCAGTATTTT

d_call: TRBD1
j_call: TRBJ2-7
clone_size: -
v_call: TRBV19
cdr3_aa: CATRRPGQWSYEQYF
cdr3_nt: TGTGCCACACGTCGGCCGGGACAGTGGTCCTACGAGCAGTACTTC

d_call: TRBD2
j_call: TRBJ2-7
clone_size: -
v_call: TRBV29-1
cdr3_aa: CSVVGGGAGEQYF
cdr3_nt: TGCAGCGTTGTGGGCGGGGGGGCCGGCGAGCAGTACTTC

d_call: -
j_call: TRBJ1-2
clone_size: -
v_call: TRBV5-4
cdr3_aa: CASRATDPSSYGYTF
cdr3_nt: TGTGCCAGCAGGGCGACAGATCCATCGAGTTATGGCTACACCTTC

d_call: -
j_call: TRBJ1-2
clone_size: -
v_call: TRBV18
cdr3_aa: CASSPRQAAEDGYTF
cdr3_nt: TGTGCCAGCTCCCCTAGACAGGCTGCCGAAGATGGCTACACCTTC

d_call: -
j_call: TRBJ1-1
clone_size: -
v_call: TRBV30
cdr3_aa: CAWSVTAHTEAFF
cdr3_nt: TGTGCCTGGAGTGTAACGGCACACACTGAAGCTTTCTTT

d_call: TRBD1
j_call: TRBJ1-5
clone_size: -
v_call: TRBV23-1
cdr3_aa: CARDRAERSNQPQHF
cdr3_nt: TGCGCCAGAGACAGGGCGGAACGGAGCAATCAGCCCCAGCATTTT

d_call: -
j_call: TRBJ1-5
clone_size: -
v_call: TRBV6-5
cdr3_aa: CASRPGGVGNQPQHF
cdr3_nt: TGTGCCAGCAGACCCGGGGGGGTTGGCAATCAGCCCCAGCATTTT

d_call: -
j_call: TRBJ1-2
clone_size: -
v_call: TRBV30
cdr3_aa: CAWSPGPPYGYTF
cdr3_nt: TGTGCCTGGAGTCCAGGGCCCCCCTATGGCTACACCTTC

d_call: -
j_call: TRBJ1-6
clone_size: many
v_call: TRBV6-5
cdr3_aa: CASSYGQLHSPLHF
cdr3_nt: TGTGCCAGCAGTTACGGACAGCTCCATTCACCCCTCCACTTT

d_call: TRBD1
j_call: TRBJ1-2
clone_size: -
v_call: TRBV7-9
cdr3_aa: CASSLGTADGYTF
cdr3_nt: TGTGCCAGCAGCTTGGGGACAGCGGATGGCTACACCTTC

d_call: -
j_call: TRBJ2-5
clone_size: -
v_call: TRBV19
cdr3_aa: CASSTGKETQYF
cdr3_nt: TGTGCCAGTAGTACAGGGAAAGAGACCCAGTACTTC

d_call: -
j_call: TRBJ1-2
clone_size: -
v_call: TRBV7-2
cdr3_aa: CASSPDPSTNYGYTF
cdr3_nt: TGTGCCAGCAGCCCCGACCCTTCTACTAACTATGGCTACACCTTC

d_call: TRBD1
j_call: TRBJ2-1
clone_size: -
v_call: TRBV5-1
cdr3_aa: CASSPGQGVGNEQFF
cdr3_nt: TGCGCCAGCAGCCCGGGACAGGGAGTCGGCAATGAGCAGTTCTTC

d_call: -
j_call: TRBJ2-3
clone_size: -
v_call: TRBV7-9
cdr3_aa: CASSLNLAADTQYF
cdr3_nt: TGTGCCAGCAGCTTAAACTTGGCGGCAGATACGCAGTATTTT

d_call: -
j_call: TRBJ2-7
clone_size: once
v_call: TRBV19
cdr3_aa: CASSPLGGAYEQYF
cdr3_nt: TGTGCCAGTAGTCCCCTTGGAGGGGCCTACGAGCAGTACTTC

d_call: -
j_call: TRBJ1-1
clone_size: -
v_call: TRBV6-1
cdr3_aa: CASSLTIGGIEAFF
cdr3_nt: TGTGCCAGCAGTTTAACGATAGGGGGGATTGAAGCTTTCTTT

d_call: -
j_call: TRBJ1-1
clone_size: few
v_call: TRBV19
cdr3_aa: CASNGGDWLVNTEAFF
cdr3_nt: TGTGCCAGTAACGGGGGGGACTGGTTGGTGAACACTGAAGCTTTCTTT

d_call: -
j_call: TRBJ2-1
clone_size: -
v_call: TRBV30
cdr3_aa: CAWSTLAFYNEQFF
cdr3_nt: TGTGCCTGGAGTACCCTAGCGTTCTACAATGAGCAGTTCTTC

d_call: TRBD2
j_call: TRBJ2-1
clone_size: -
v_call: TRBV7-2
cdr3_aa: CASSPLWASGGINEQFF
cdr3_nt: TGTGCCAGCAGCCCTCTATGGGCTAGCGGGGGAATCAATGAGCAGTTCTTC

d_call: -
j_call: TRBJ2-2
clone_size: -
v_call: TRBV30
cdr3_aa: CAWSADSNTGELFF
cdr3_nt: TGTGCCTGGAGTGCGGACAGCAACACCGGGGAGCTGTTTTTT

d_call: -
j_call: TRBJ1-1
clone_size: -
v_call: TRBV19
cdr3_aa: CASTAGPSGDTEAFF
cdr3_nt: TGTGCCAGTACCGCGGGGCCCTCGGGGGACACTGAAGCTTTCTTT

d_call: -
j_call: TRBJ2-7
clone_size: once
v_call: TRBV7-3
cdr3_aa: CASSFGESGEQYF
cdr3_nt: TGTGCCAGCAGCTTTGGGGAATCGGGGGAGCAGTACTTC

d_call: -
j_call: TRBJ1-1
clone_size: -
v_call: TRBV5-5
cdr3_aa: CASSLTVNTEAFF
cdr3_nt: TGTGCCAGCAGCTTGACAGTGAACACTGAAGCTTTCTTT

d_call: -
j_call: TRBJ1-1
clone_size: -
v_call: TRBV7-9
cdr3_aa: CASSFEGGNTEAFF
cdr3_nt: TGTGCCAGCAGCTTCGAGGGGGGGAACACTGAAGCTTTCTTT

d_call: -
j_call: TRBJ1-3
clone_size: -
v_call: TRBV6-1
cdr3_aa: CASSESIGNTIYF
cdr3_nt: TGTGCCAGCAGTGAATCAATTGGAAACACCATATATTTT

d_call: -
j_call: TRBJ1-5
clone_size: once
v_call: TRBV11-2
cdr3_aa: CASSLERDQPQHF
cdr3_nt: TGTGCCAGCAGCTTAGAACGGGATCAGCCCCAGCATTTT

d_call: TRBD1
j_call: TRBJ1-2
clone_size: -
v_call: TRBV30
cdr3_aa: CAWSVFLQGAGNYGYTF
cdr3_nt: TGTGCCTGGAGTGTTTTTCTACAGGGGGCGGGAAACTATGGCTACACCTTC

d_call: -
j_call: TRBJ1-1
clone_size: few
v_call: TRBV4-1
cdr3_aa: CASSSYIELGEAFF
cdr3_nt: TGCGCCAGCAGCTCGTACATTGAGTTAGGTGAAGCTTTCTTT

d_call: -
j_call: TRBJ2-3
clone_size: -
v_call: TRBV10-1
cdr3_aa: CASSEPGTSTDTQYF
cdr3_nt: TGCGCCAGCAGTGAGCCCGGGACTAGCACAGATACGCAGTATTTT

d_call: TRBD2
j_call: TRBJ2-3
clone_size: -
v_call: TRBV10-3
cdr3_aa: CAISESGTSGAVRDTQYF
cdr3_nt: TGTGCCATCAGTGAGAGCGGGACTAGCGGGGCCGTTCGGGATACGCAGTATTTT